Shown below are 12 T cell receptor beta chains from a single sample sequenced in a study of Ad26.COV2.S vaccination and SARS-CoV-2 variants. Described treatment: around 19 received Ad26.COV2.S at low or high dose, single or two shots; roughly 5 received placebo; per-sample allocation not given. Sampling occurred on day 63 after the first vaccine or placebo injection. The repertoire was sequenced with immunoSEQ multiplex PCR; TCRdb's copy has only in-frame clones and lacks some. The sample lists 300,000 to 450,000 clones, approximately 85% occurring once. The sequences come from peripheral blood, collected in a trial of Ad26.COV2.S vaccine versus placebo. Source of these receptors: a person aged 18 to 65 who received the Ad26.COV2.S COVID-19 vaccine or a placebo.

CDR3 sequence reads: CASSALPGQGETNTEAFF. CDR3 coding DNA: TGCGCCAGCAGTGCCCTACCAGGACAGGGCGAAACGAACACTGAAGCTTTCTTT. The rearrangement uses TRBV10-1 and TRBJ1-1; 8 nucleotides agree with TRBD1. The germline V gene encodes CDR1 WNHNN and CDR2 SYGVQD (reference sequence). V was clipped by 4 bases and J by 1 base; unmatched bases: 14. This CDR3 spans 18 amino acids.

This clone was observed once. The chain carries TRBV6-2 or TRBV6-3 and TRBJ1-1, with D perhaps TRBD1 (6 bases). Germline V gene sequence: CDR1 MNHEY, CDR2 SVGEGT. V was cut by 4 bases and J by 3 bases, with 12 bases left in between. This CDR3 has 14 residues. The DNA for the CDR3 is TGTGCCAGCAGTTTCTCCAGGGGAGACACTGAAGCTTTCTTT. Protein: CASSFSRGDTEAFF.

CDR3 residues: CASRPGSGNTIYF. In DNA form, the CDR3 reads TGTGCCAGCAGACCCGGTTCTGGAAACACCATATATTTT. The rearrangement joins TRBV6-5 to TRBJ1-3; D is unresolved. Germline CDR1 is MNHEY and CDR2 is SVGAGI. V dropped 6 bases and J dropped 1 base, with 7 bases sitting between them. The CDR3 covers 13 residues.

V usage is TRBV5-4 and J usage is TRBJ2-3; 7 positions match TRBD2. Trimming at V came to 1 base and at J to 2 bases, leaving 4 bases not matched to a gene. The CDR3 length is 15 residues. CDR1 is SGHNT and CDR2 is YYREEE in the germline V gene (reference sequence). CDR3 sequence (DNA): TGTGCCAGCAGCTTGTTGCGGGGGAACACAGATACGCAGTATTTT. It is translated as CASSLLRGNTDTQYF.

This clone was recorded once. V and J are TRBV10-3 and TRBJ2-1; D perhaps matches TRBD2 (5 bases). V lost 3 bases to trimming and J lost 4 bases, with 13 bases between them. The CDR3 has 15 amino acids. In germline, CDR1 is ENHRY, CDR2 SYGVKD. Here the CDR3 reads CAISEAQRMYNEQFF. Here the CDR3 DNA reads TGTGCCATCAGTGAAGCCCAGCGGATGTACAATGAGCAGTTCTTC.

V usage is TRBV10-2 and J usage is TRBJ1-2; D is undetermined. V was cut by 4 bases and J by 8 bases, with 11 bases left in between. This CDR3 has 12 amino acids. Germline V gives CDR1 WSHSY, CDR2 SAAADI. Here the CDR3 reads CASSVRWGGYTF. The CDR3 DNA follows: TGCGCCAGCAGTGTCCGTTGGGGAGGCTACACCTTC.

V is TRBV7-6 and J is TRBJ1-4; maybe TRBD1 (6 bases). Trimming cost V 1 base and J 3 bases, with 9 bases left between them. Germline CDR1 reads SGHVS; CDR2 reads FNYEAQ. The CDR3 contains 15 residues. The CDR3 nucleotides are TGTGCCAGCAGCTTAGACAGGGCGGCTAATGAAAAACTGTTTTTT. This gives the protein CASSLDRAANEKLFF.

The gene calls are TRBV7-9 and TRBJ2-1; TRBD2 matches 10 bases. The CDR3 is 17 amino acids. J was trimmed by 2 bases and V by 4 bases; bases with no gene match: 8. Germline V gene data show CDR1 as SEHNR and CDR2 as FQNEAQ (reference sequence). The CDR3 DNA reads as TGTGCCAGCAGCTCTAGCGGGAGCCGACGGACCTACAATGAGCAGTTCTTC. Its translation is CASSSSGSRRTYNEQFF.

The chain combines TRBV30 with TRBJ2-3; the D gene could be TRBD1 or TRBD2 (6 bases each). This CDR3 has 15 amino acids. Germline values: CDR1 GTSNPN, CDR2 SVGIG (reference sequence). Deletions cut 2 bases from V and 4 bases from J, with 16 bases between. The CDR3 reads CAWSWGASAPDTQYF. The CDR3 coding sequence is TGTGCCTGGAGTTGGGGGGCGTCGGCCCCAGATACGCAGTATTTT.

The chain employs TRBV2 and TRBJ1-4; no clear D gene. The CDR3 contains 12 residues. The ends were cut back, 5 bases at V and 7 bases at J, with 8 bases in the middle. Germline V CDR1 and CDR2: SNHLY, FYNNEI. The CDR3 region is CASSLPGEKLFF. The CDR3 DNA reads as TGTGCCAGCAGTTTACCTGGTGAAAAACTGTTTTTT.

This clone was recorded only once. The J gene is TRBJ2-3, the V gene TRBV11-3; TRBD2 agrees at 8 bases. The CDR3 sequence is 15 residues long. Germline V gene lookup returns CDR1 SGHNT and CDR2 YENEEA. V lost 4 bases to trimming and J lost 2 bases; unmatched junction nucleotides: 5. The CDR3 DNA reads as TGTGCCAGCAGCTCTTCTAGCGGGCCCACAGATACGCAGTATTTT. Translated, it gives CASSSSSGPTDTQYF.

This chain joins TRBV10-2 and TRBJ2-1, with TRBD2 matching 13 bases. Trimming took 3 bases from V and 8 from J; bases not matched to a gene: 16. Germline V gives CDR1 WSHSY, CDR2 SAAADI. The CDR3 contains 19 residues. This CDR3 reads CASSDFGLAGVHTGDEQFF. The CDR3 DNA is TGCGCCAGCAGTGACTTTGGACTAGCGGGGGTACATACGGGCGATGAGCAGTTCTTC.